The sample holds one count of the clone carrying this T cell receptor (beta chain). The target antigen is unknown. Positive CCR7 selection of CD45RO-negative cells yielded the naive CD8 cells, and terminally differentiated effector memory CD45RA+ cells were excluded. The sample is drawn from a study of shared clonotypes between healthy human individuals. Points from the study as a whole: Estimated richness values were generally larger in naive subsets than in memory subsets.

Trimming stripped 0 bases from V and 4 bases from J, with 5 bases between. In germline, CDR1 is ENHRY, CDR2 SYGVKD. The CDR3 runs 13 residues. Produced via immunoSEQ multiplex PCR; TCRdb's table is partial and in-frame only. Here the sample spans approximately 740,000 clones, 80% to 95% being singletons. The receptor's source is a man between 25 and 39 years old in good health. Sequences were obtained from naive CD8+ T cells sorted from blood. This chain links TRBV10-3 with TRBJ2-3; D is uncertain. The DNA for the CDR3 is TGTGCCATCAGTGAGTCCGGTCCAGATACGCAGTATTTT. Its protein product is CAISESGPDTQYF.